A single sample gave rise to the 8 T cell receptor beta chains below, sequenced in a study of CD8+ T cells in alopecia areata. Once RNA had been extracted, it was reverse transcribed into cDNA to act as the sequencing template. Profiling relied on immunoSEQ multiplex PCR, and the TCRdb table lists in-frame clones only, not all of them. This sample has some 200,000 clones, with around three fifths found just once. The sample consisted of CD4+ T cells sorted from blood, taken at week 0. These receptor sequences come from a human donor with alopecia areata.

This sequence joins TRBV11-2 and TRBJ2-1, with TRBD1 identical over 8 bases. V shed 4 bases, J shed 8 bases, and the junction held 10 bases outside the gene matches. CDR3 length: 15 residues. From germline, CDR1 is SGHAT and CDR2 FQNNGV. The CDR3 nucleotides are TGTGCCAGCAGCTCCCTGGACAGGGAACAGGATGAGCAGTTCTTC. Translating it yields CASSSLDREQDEQFF.

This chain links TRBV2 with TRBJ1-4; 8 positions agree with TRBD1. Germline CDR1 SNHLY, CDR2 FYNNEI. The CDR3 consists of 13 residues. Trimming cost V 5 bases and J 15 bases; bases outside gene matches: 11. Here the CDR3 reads CASSPGQGRIVFF. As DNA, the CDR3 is TGTGCCAGCAGTCCTGGACAGGGTCGTATTGTGTTTTTT. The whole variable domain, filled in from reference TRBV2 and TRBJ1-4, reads EPEVTQTPSHQVTQMGQEVILRCVPISNHLYFYWYRQILGQKVEFLVSFYNNEISEKSEIFDDQFSVERPDGSNFTLKIRSTKLEDSAMYFCASSPGQGRIVFFGSGTQLSVL.

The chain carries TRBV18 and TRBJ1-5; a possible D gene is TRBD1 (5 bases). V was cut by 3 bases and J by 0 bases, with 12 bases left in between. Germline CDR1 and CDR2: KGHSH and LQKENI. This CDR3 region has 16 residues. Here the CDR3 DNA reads TGTGCCAGCTCACCGACAGAAGTGTATAGCAATCAGCCCCAGCATTTT. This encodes CASSPTEVYSNQPQHF.

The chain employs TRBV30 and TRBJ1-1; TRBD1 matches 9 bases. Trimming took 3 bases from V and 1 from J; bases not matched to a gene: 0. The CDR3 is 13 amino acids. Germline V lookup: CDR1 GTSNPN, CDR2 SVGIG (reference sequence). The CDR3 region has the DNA TGTGCCTGGAGGGGACAGGGGAACACTGAAGCTTTCTTT. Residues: CAWRGQGNTEAFF.

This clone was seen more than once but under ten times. The CDR3 DNA reads TGTGCCAGCAGCCAAGATTTTGGACCCTACGAGCAGTACTTC. This gives the protein CASSQDFGPYEQYF. The V and J genes are TRBV14 and TRBJ2-7, with D unresolved. V was shortened by 0 bases and J by 2 bases, with 8 bases between the two germline ends. In germline, CDR1 is SGHDN, CDR2 FVKESK. There are 14 residues in the CDR3.

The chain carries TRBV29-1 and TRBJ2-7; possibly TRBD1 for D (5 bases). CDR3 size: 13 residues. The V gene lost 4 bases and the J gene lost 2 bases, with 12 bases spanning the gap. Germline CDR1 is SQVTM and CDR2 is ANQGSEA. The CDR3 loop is CSVAQGEAYEQYF. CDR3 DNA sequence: TGCAGCGTTGCTCAGGGCGAGGCCTACGAGCAGTACTTC.

The CDR3 is CASSPRPFGNQPQHF. The CDR3 nucleotides are TGTGCCAGCAGCCCGCGGCCGTTCGGCAATCAGCCCCAGCATTTT. The chain joins TRBV7-2 to TRBJ1-5; no reliable D call. The CDR3 spans 15 residues. Trimming took 5 bases from V and 2 from J, leaving 13 bases between them. Looked up from germline, CDR1 is SGHTA and CDR2 is FQGNSA.

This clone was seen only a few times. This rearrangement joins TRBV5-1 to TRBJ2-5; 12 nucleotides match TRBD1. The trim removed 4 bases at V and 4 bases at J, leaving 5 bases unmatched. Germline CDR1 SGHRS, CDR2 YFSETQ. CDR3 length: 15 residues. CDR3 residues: CASSRGTGGGETQYF. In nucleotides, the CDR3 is TGCGCCAGCAGCCGGGGGACAGGGGGCGGAGAGACCCAGTACTTC.